This is a list of T cell receptor beta chains from one sample in a study of shared clonotypes between healthy human individuals. TCRdb keeps only in-frame clones here, not all; method: immunoSEQ multiplex PCR. Counted here are fewer than 400,000 clones, approximately 79% occurring once; the ten biggest clones make up under 13%. Sequenced material: memory CD4+ T cells sorted from blood. All receptors come from a man aged 25-40 years in good health. Both conserved end residues are part of each CDR3. The order of the fields is D gene, J gene, V gene, clone size, CDR3 DNA, CDR3 protein. D genes are given only for firm matches. Clone size appears in some rows only: once, few, many, or a class for an expanded clone.

d_call: -
j_call: TRBJ2-3
v_call: TRBV9
clone_size: -
cdr3_nt: TGTGCCAGCAGCGTCGGGCAGATTAGCACAGATACGCAGTATTTT
cdr3_aa: CASSVGQISTDTQYF

d_call: -
j_call: TRBJ2-1
v_call: TRBV7-2
clone_size: -
cdr3_nt: TGTGCCAGCAGCTTAGGGTCCGGGGGCGCCTACAATGAGCAGTTCTTC
cdr3_aa: CASSLGSGGAYNEQFF

d_call: -
j_call: TRBJ1-5
v_call: TRBV19
clone_size: -
cdr3_nt: TGTGCCAGCACCCCTGACGCCGCTCAGCCCCAGCATTTT
cdr3_aa: CASTPDAAQPQHF

d_call: -
j_call: TRBJ1-6
v_call: TRBV5-1
clone_size: few
cdr3_nt: TGCGCCAGCAGCTTGGGAGACACCGGTTATAATTCACCCCTCCACTTT
cdr3_aa: CASSLGDTGYNSPLHF

d_call: -
j_call: TRBJ1-2
v_call: TRBV7-8
clone_size: -
cdr3_nt: TGTGCCAGCAGCCCCCCGTGGAGGAACTATGGCTACACCTTC
cdr3_aa: CASSPPWRNYGYTF

d_call: -
j_call: TRBJ1-2
v_call: TRBV7-8
clone_size: once
cdr3_nt: TGTGCCAGCAGCTTAGTACATAGTGGAGTCGATGGCTACACCTTC
cdr3_aa: CASSLVHSGVDGYTF

d_call: TRBD1
j_call: TRBJ2-7
v_call: TRBV9
clone_size: few
cdr3_nt: TGTGCCAGCAGCCTAGGACAGGGAGCCTACGAGCAGTACTTC
cdr3_aa: CASSLGQGAYEQYF

d_call: -
j_call: TRBJ2-7
v_call: TRBV25-1
clone_size: -
cdr3_nt: TGTGCCAGCGGGCAACCGGCAGGCTTGACTTTC
cdr3_aa: CASGQPAGLTF

d_call: TRBD2
j_call: TRBJ2-2
v_call: TRBV10-3
clone_size: -
cdr3_nt: TGTGCCATCAGTGAGTCGGCGGGAGCGTCGGGGACCGGGGAGCTGTTTTTT
cdr3_aa: CAISESAGASGTGELFF

d_call: -
j_call: TRBJ1-4
v_call: TRBV30
clone_size: few
cdr3_nt: TGTGCCTGGATAGGTGGAAATAATGAAAAACTGTTTTTT
cdr3_aa: CAWIGGNNEKLFF

d_call: TRBD1
j_call: TRBJ2-7
v_call: TRBV11-2
clone_size: -
cdr3_nt: TGTGCCAGCAGCTTAGGCCCGGGACAGATCTACGAGCAGTACTTC
cdr3_aa: CASSLGPGQIYEQYF

d_call: -
j_call: TRBJ2-1
v_call: TRBV5-1
clone_size: -
cdr3_nt: TGCGCCAGCAGCTTAAGCCCTTACAATGAGCAGTTCTTC
cdr3_aa: CASSLSPYNEQFF

d_call: TRBD1
j_call: TRBJ2-1
v_call: TRBV9
clone_size: -
cdr3_nt: TGTGCCAGCAGCGTGGCAGGGGGTAATGAGCAGTTCTTC
cdr3_aa: CASSVAGGNEQFF

d_call: -
j_call: TRBJ1-1
v_call: TRBV14
clone_size: -
cdr3_nt: TGTGCCAGCAGCCAAGTTCCTAGTATGAACACTGAAGCTTTCTTT
cdr3_aa: CASSQVPSMNTEAFF

d_call: TRBD2
j_call: TRBJ2-3
v_call: TRBV6-1
clone_size: -
cdr3_nt: TGTGCCAGCAGTGAAGCCCCGGTAGCGGGATCTGCAGATACGCAGTATTTT
cdr3_aa: CASSEAPVAGSADTQYF

d_call: -
j_call: TRBJ2-7
v_call: TRBV28
clone_size: -
cdr3_nt: TGTGCCAGCATCACCGCCGGAGCTAGCCGCGAGCAGTACTTC
cdr3_aa: CASITAGASREQYF

d_call: -
j_call: TRBJ2-7
v_call: TRBV6-1
clone_size: -
cdr3_nt: TGTGCCAGCAGTGAATATGGGGACGAGCAGTACTTC
cdr3_aa: CASSEYGDEQYF

d_call: -
j_call: TRBJ2-3
v_call: TRBV2
clone_size: -
cdr3_nt: TGTGCCAGCAGTGTGGGTTGGAGCTCGACGACAGATACGCAGTATTTT
cdr3_aa: CASSVGWSSTTDTQYF

d_call: -
j_call: TRBJ1-2
v_call: TRBV7-9
clone_size: -
cdr3_nt: TGTGCCAGCAGCCCCCGCATGGGCGGAGAGAATAACTATGGCTACACCTTC
cdr3_aa: CASSPRMGGENNYGYTF

d_call: -
j_call: TRBJ2-1
v_call: TRBV29-1
clone_size: -
cdr3_nt: TGCAGCGTTGATCGTGGGAGAGGATACAATGAGCAGTTCTTC
cdr3_aa: CSVDRGRGYNEQFF

d_call: -
j_call: TRBJ1-6
v_call: TRBV4-1
clone_size: once
cdr3_nt: TGCGCCAGCAGCCAAGATGGCGACAGTGATAATTCACCCCTCCACTTT
cdr3_aa: CASSQDGDSDNSPLHF

d_call: TRBD2
j_call: TRBJ2-3
v_call: TRBV2
clone_size: -
cdr3_nt: TGTGCCAGCAGTGAAACGGGACTAGCGGCAGATACGCAGTATTTT
cdr3_aa: CASSETGLAADTQYF

d_call: -
j_call: TRBJ2-3
v_call: TRBV6-4
clone_size: -
cdr3_nt: TGTGCCAGCAGTTCGGAAGGGGCCACAGATACGCAGTATTTT
cdr3_aa: CASSSEGATDTQYF

d_call: TRBD1
j_call: TRBJ1-5
v_call: TRBV19
clone_size: -
cdr3_nt: TGTGCCAGTAGTATGGGGACAGGGATGAGGAGCAATCAGCCCCAGCATTTT
cdr3_aa: CASSMGTGMRSNQPQHF

d_call: -
j_call: TRBJ1-2
v_call: TRBV15
clone_size: -
cdr3_nt: TGTGCCACCAGCACGACGGGCTATGGCTACACCTTC
cdr3_aa: CATSTTGYGYTF

d_call: -
j_call: TRBJ2-2
v_call: TRBV6-1
clone_size: -
cdr3_nt: TGTGCCAGCAGTGAAGTGGGCAATACCGGGGAGCTGTTTTTT
cdr3_aa: CASSEVGNTGELFF

d_call: -
j_call: TRBJ2-7
v_call: TRBV5-4
clone_size: -
cdr3_nt: TGTGCCAGCAGCTCCCCCGGACAAGGAGCCTACGAGCAGTACTTC
cdr3_aa: CASSSPGQGAYEQYF

d_call: -
j_call: TRBJ1-5
v_call: TRBV2
clone_size: -
cdr3_nt: TGTGCCAGCAGTGAAGCGGTTAATCAGCCCCAGCATTTT
cdr3_aa: CASSEAVNQPQHF

d_call: TRBD1
j_call: TRBJ1-2
v_call: TRBV15
clone_size: -
cdr3_nt: TGTGCCACCAGCGCTGCTCCAGGACAGGGGGCGCTTGGCTACACCTTC
cdr3_aa: CATSAAPGQGALGYTF

d_call: -
j_call: TRBJ1-2
v_call: TRBV5-5
clone_size: -
cdr3_nt: TGTGCCAGCAGCTGGACAGACCCCCTCTATGGCTACACCTTC
cdr3_aa: CASSWTDPLYGYTF

d_call: -
j_call: TRBJ2-3
v_call: TRBV6-6
clone_size: once
cdr3_nt: TGTGCCAGCAGGGAAGAGGGAGATACGCAGTATTTT
cdr3_aa: CASREEGDTQYF

d_call: TRBD1
j_call: TRBJ2-3
v_call: TRBV5-1
clone_size: once
cdr3_nt: TGCGCCAGCAGCTTCGGGACAGGGGAAGATACGCAGTATTTT
cdr3_aa: CASSFGTGEDTQYF

d_call: -
j_call: TRBJ2-7
v_call: TRBV9
clone_size: -
cdr3_nt: TGTGCCAGCAGCCCCCAGGGAGGGGGTGTAGACGAGCAGTACTTC
cdr3_aa: CASSPQGGGVDEQYF

d_call: -
j_call: TRBJ2-7
v_call: TRBV28
clone_size: -
cdr3_nt: TGTGCCAGCAGTTCCCCCTACGAGCAGTACTTC
cdr3_aa: CASSSPYEQYF

d_call: TRBD2
j_call: TRBJ2-7
v_call: TRBV5-4
clone_size: once
cdr3_nt: TGTGCCAGCAGCTTTTACCTAGCGGTTACCTACGAGCAGTACTTC
cdr3_aa: CASSFYLAVTYEQYF

d_call: -
j_call: TRBJ1-1
v_call: TRBV29-1
clone_size: few
cdr3_nt: TGCAGCGCAAGAGGACAGTTGAACACTGAAGCTTTCTTT
cdr3_aa: CSARGQLNTEAFF

d_call: TRBD2
j_call: TRBJ2-2
v_call: TRBV7-2
clone_size: -
cdr3_nt: TGTGCCAGCAGTCCTCGTAGCGGGGCGGGCACCGGGGAGCTGTTTTTT
cdr3_aa: CASSPRSGAGTGELFF

d_call: TRBD2
j_call: TRBJ2-7
v_call: TRBV28
clone_size: -
cdr3_nt: TGTGCCAGCAGTTTAGGCGGGAGCCGAGGGCACGAGCAGTACTTC
cdr3_aa: CASSLGGSRGHEQYF

d_call: TRBD2
j_call: TRBJ2-2
v_call: TRBV7-6
clone_size: -
cdr3_nt: TGTGCCAGCAGCTCTCTAGCGGGATACGCCGGGGAGCTGTTTTTT
cdr3_aa: CASSSLAGYAGELFF

d_call: TRBD2
j_call: TRBJ2-1
v_call: TRBV7-6
clone_size: -
cdr3_nt: TGTGCCAGCAGCTTAGTGGCTAGCGGCAGCTCCTACAATGAGCAGTTCTTC
cdr3_aa: CASSLVASGSSYNEQFF

d_call: -
j_call: TRBJ1-1
v_call: TRBV29-1
clone_size: -
cdr3_nt: TGCAGCGTTTCCCTCCGGATGGGCAGCACTGAAGCTTTCTTT
cdr3_aa: CSVSLRMGSTEAFF